This TCR beta chain stems from a study of patients and donors after allogeneic stem cell transplantation. J was trimmed by 2 bases and V by 0 bases; bases with no gene match: 4. Germline CDR1 is SGHRS and CDR2 is YFSETQ. The CDR3 length is 17 residues. There are many counts of this clonotype. Using its own MiXCR run on the RT-PCR reads, TCRdb lists one record per CDR3 protein. This table has almost 90,000 distinct CDR3 sequences, approximately 5% appearing once. Input material: blood, either unsorted or a sorted T cell fraction (not recorded which). The origin of this receptor is a human donor who was either an allogeneic HSCT recipient or a stem cell or donor lymphocyte infusion donor (not recorded which). It is not recorded whose cells these are; they may come from a transplant donor. The chain carries TRBV5-1 and TRBJ2-3, with TRBD2 matching over 12 bases. CDR3 coding DNA: TGCGCCAGCAGCTTGGATCCTAGCGGGGGGGCCACAGATACGCAGTATTTT. It specifies CASSLDPSGGATDTQYF.